Below, 16 T cell receptor beta chains from the same sample are listed, as sequenced in a study of CD8 T cell repertoires and HIV-1 epitope variants. Which antigens these TCRs recognize remains unknown. The method was immunoSEQ multiplex PCR; TCRdb's version includes in-frame clones alone and lacks a portion of them. The profile covers over 4,000 clones, with around 63% appearing a single time and around 46% taken by the ten largest. The sample comprised cultured CD8+ T cells derived from PBMCs. All receptors come from a male donor with HIV.

By sample share, this clone is medium-sized. The J gene is TRBJ2-7, the V gene TRBV6-6; D is possibly TRBD1 or TRBD2 (5 bases each). V was clipped by 6 bases and J by 2 bases, with 14 bases between them. The germline V gene has CDR1 MNHNY and CDR2 SVGAGI (reference sequence). CDR3 length: 14 residues. CDR3 region: CASSPGAITYEQYF. The CDR3 DNA reads as TGTGCCAGCAGCCCCGGGGCGATTACCTACGAGCAGTACTTC.

V is TRBV28 and J is TRBJ1-2; no reliable D call. Per the germline V gene, CDR1 is MDHEN and CDR2 is SYDVKM. Deletions cut 7 bases from V and 1 base from J, with 7 bases between. This CDR3 has 12 residues. The CDR3 loop reads CASMGVNYGYTF. For the CDR3, the DNA is TGTGCCAGCATGGGAGTTAACTATGGCTACACCTTC.

The CDR3 sequence: CASSQAAGVYEQYF. CDR3 sequence (DNA): TGCGCCAGCAGCCAAGCAGCGGGGGTCTACGAGCAGTACTTC. The rearrangement links TRBV4-3 to TRBJ2-7, with 8 bases aligning to TRBD2. Losses at the gene ends were 1 base for V and 3 bases for J; bases not matched to a gene: 2. Germline values: CDR1 LGHNA, CDR2 YSLEER. CDR3 length: 14 amino acids.

The DNA for the CDR3 is TGTGCCAGCAGCTTAGGGAATATGAACACTGAAGCTTTCTTT. Its protein is CASSLGNMNTEAFF. V is TRBV11-2 and J is TRBJ1-1; D is unclear. Germline CDR1 reads SGHAT; CDR2 reads FQNNGV. The CDR3 is made up of 14 amino acids. V dropped 1 base and J dropped 0 bases, with 6 bases sitting between them.

The chain couples TRBV9 to TRBJ2-1; 14 positions agree with TRBD2. This CDR3 region has 17 residues. The germline gives CDR1 SGDLS, CDR2 YYNGEE. The ends lost 4 bases at V and 4 bases at J; junction bases unmatched: 7. The chain's CDR3 is CASSPLGLAGVYNEQFF. In nucleotides, the CDR3 is TGTGCCAGCAGCCCGCTGGGACTAGCGGGGGTTTACAATGAGCAGTTCTTC.

This rearrangement joins TRBV5-1 to TRBJ2-2; D might be TRBD1 (5 bases). With 3 bases removed from V and 3 bases from J, the gap between germline ends came to 15 bases. Per the germline V gene, CDR1 is SGHRS and CDR2 is YFSETQ. The CDR3 covers 16 residues. CDR3 DNA sequence: TGCGCCAGCAGCTCGAATGAAGGGGTGGACACCGGGGAGCTGTTTTTT. Residues: CASSSNEGVDTGELFF.

V gene TRBV28 combines with J gene TRBJ2-2; the D gene could be TRBD1 or TRBD2 (5 bases each). This CDR3 is 16 amino acids long. Germline V gene lookup returns CDR1 MDHEN and CDR2 SYDVKM. Trimming removed 2 bases from V and 0 bases from J, with 10 bases in between. CDR3 loop: CASSLGGVPNTGELFF. DNA of the CDR3: TGTGCCAGCAGTTTAGGGGGAGTACCGAACACCGGGGAGCTGTTTTTT.

The rearrangement joins TRBV5-6 to TRBJ1-2; the D gene is possibly TRBD1 (6 bases). This CDR3 is 14 amino acids long. V gave up 2 bases and J gave up 7 bases, with 15 bases separating them. Germline-derived CDR1 and CDR2 are SGHDT and YYEEEE. The CDR3 sequence is CASSFPGAAGGYTF. CDR3 DNA: TGTGCCAGCAGCTTCCCAGGGGCTGCCGGTGGCTACACCTTC. Full variable domain (missing parts from reference TRBV5-6 and TRBJ1-2): DAGVTQSPTHLIKTRGQQVTLRCSPKSGHDTVSWYQQALGQGPQFIFQYYEEEERQRGNFPDRFSGHQFPNYSSELNVNALLLGDSALYLCASSFPGAAGGYTFGSGTRLTVV.

This clone was found a few times. V is TRBV2 and J is TRBJ2-7; TRBD1 is a possible D gene (5 bases). The CDR3 runs 14 residues. The germline V and J ends were trimmed by 1 base and 0 bases, with 7 bases remaining between them. In germline, CDR1 is SNHLY, CDR2 FYNNEI. This CDR3 reads CASSEGDSSYEQYF. As DNA, the CDR3 is TGTGCCAGCAGTGAAGGAGACAGCTCCTACGAGCAGTACTTC.

The V gene is TRBV23-1, the J gene TRBJ2-7, with D possibly TRBD2 on 5 matching bases. TRBV23-1 is classed as an ORF, of uncertain function. The CDR3 loop spans 18 amino acids. Trimming shortened V by 4 bases and J by 2 bases, and 24 bases separated the two germline ends. This chain's CDR3 is CASSRRKARAKGAYEQYF. The CDR3 nucleotides read TGCGCCAGCAGTCGCAGAAAGGCACGGGCGAAGGGAGCCTACGAGCAGTACTTC.

This clone was observed a single time. The chain couples TRBV13 to TRBJ2-2; 10 bases are shared with TRBD1. The CDR3 totals 18 residues. The V gene end was trimmed by 5 bases and the J gene end by 3 bases; junction bases not matched to a gene: 12. CDR1 and CDR2 from the germline V gene are PRHDT and FYEKMQ (reference sequence). CDR3 residues: CASSPNPPGQGHTGELFF. Written as DNA, the CDR3 is TGTGCCAGCAGCCCGAATCCCCCGGGACAGGGGCACACCGGGGAGCTGTTTTTT.

The V gene is TRBV4-3, the J gene TRBJ2-7; unclear D gene. The germline CDR1 and CDR2 sequences are LGHNA and YSLEER. V was cut by 0 bases and J by 3 bases, with 3 bases left in between. The CDR3 extends over 12 amino acids. The CDR3 sequence is CASSQDRYEQYF. CDR3 nucleotide sequence: TGCGCCAGCAGCCAAGATCGCTACGAGCAGTACTTC.

The rearrangement joins TRBV2 to TRBJ1-2, with 11 positions matching TRBD1. V lost 2 bases, J lost 8 bases, and 7 bases stayed unmatched. The CDR3 covers 15 residues. Germline CDR1 reads SNHLY; CDR2 reads FYNNEI. The CDR3 region has the DNA TGTGCCAGCAGTGAACGCGGACAGGGGGCCACAGGCTACACCTTC. This gives the protein CASSERGQGATGYTF.

V is TRBV6-5 and J is TRBJ1-2; unclear D gene. Between the trimmed V and J ends, which lost 2 bases and 1 base, there was a span of 8 bases. The CDR3 length is 14 residues. Germline CDR1 is MNHEY and CDR2 is SVGAGI. This CDR3 is CASSYRTGNYGYTF. Written as DNA, the CDR3 is TGTGCCAGCAGTTACCGGACGGGTAACTATGGCTACACCTTC.

The chain has TRBV10-3 and TRBJ1-2, with D tentatively TRBD1 (5 bases). V was shortened by 0 bases and J by 8 bases, with 16 bases between the two germline ends. This CDR3 has 15 residues. Germline V CDR1 and CDR2: ENHRY, SYGVKD. CDR3 sequence (DNA): TGTGCCATCAGTGAGTCCGGGGGGATTGGGGAAGGCTACACCTTC. Amino acids: CAISESGGIGEGYTF.

The chain combines TRBV11-2 with TRBJ1-1; tentatively, D is TRBD1 (6 bases). CDR3 length: 14 residues. The ends were cut back, 5 bases at V and 0 bases at J, with 10 bases in the middle. The germline V gene encodes CDR1 SGHAT and CDR2 FQNNGV. The CDR3 protein is CASSPDRMNTEAFF. DNA of the CDR3: TGTGCCAGCAGCCCAGACAGGATGAACACTGAAGCTTTCTTT. Looking up the rest from reference TRBV11-2 and TRBJ1-1 gives the full variable domain: EAGVAQSPRYKIIEKRQSVAFWCNPISGHATLYWYQQILGQGPKLLIQFQNNGVVDDSQLPKDRFSAERLKGVDSTLKIQPAKLEDSAVYLCASSPDRMNTEAFFGQGTRLTVV.